The present T cell receptor beta chain was sequenced within a study of T-cell reconstitution after alpha-beta-depleted transplantation in children. Study-level results: From surviving recipient T cells and thymic progenitors came the high day-60 TCRbeta diversity observed in some patients. Fresh T-cell production supplied most of the T-cell counts and diversity seen one year after transplant. The study reportedly traced alpha-beta T cells about two months after transplant to several hundred expanded graft clones.

This clonotype was counted between two and nine times. Its antigen is undetermined. The CDR3 has 14 residues. Trimming took off 5 bases at V and 0 bases at J, with 8 bases between the two ends. Library preparation (for TCRbeta) was performed with unique molecular identifiers. TCRdb ran MiXCR on the PCR reads and lists one entry per CDR3 protein. The sample includes about 980,000 distinct CDR3 sequences, under 30% of them seen just once. This chain joins TRBV12-3 or TRBV12-4 and TRBJ2-4; no clear D. Sequenced material: PBMCs, mostly from graft donor cells, taken 360 days after TCRalphabeta/CD19-depleted stem cell transplant. The receptor was isolated from a boy younger than two who had a stem cell transplant for SCID, so the T cells may come from the graft donor. The CDR3 here is CASSISRAKNIQYF. The DNA of the CDR3 is TGTGCCAGCAGTATCAGTCGAGCCAAAAACATTCAGTACTTC.